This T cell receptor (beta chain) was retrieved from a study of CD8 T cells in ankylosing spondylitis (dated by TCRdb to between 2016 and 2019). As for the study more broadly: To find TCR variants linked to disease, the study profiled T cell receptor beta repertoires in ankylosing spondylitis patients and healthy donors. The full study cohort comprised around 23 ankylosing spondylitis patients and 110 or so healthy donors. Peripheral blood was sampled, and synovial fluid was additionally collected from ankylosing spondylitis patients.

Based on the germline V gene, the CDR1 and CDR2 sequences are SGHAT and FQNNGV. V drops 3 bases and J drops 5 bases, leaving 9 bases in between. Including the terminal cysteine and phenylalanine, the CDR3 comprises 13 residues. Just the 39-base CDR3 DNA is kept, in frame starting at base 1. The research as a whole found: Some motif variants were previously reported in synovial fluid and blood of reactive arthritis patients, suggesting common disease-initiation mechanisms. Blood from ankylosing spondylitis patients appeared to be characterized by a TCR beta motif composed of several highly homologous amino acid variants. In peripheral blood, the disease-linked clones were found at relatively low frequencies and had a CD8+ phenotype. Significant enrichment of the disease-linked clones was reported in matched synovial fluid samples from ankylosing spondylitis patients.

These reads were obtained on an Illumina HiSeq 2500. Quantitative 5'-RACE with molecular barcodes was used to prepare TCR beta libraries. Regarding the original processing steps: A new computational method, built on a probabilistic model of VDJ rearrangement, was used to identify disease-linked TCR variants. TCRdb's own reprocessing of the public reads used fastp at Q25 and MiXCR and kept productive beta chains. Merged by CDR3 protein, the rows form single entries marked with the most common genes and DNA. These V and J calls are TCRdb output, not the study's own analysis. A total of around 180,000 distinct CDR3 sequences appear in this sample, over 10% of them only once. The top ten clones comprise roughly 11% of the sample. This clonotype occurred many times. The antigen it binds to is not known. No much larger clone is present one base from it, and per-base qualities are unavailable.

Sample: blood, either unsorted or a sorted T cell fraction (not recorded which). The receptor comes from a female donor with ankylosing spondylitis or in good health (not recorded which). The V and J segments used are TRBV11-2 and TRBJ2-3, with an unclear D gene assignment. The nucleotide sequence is TGTGCCAGCAGCTTTAACCGCAAAGATACGCAGTATTTT. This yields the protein CASSFNRKDTQYF.